Shown below are 13 T cell receptor beta chains from a single sample sequenced in a study of T cell repertoires in cytomegalovirus infection. TCRdb reprocessed the reads with MiXCR, giving one entry per CDR3 protein. Of hundreds of thousands of distinct CDR3 sequences listed, roughly 17% were seen once; the top ten hold 12%. Sequences were obtained from PBMCs. The receptors were sampled from a human donor in good health (CMV status not recorded). Some clones in this sample may be carry-over from other donors' samples.

This clonotype came up a few times. The chain couples TRBV7-9 to TRBJ1-5, with 9 nucleotides matching TRBD1. CDR1 is SEHNR and CDR2 is FQNEAQ in the germline V gene (reference sequence). Trimming at V came to 1 base and at J to 0 bases, leaving 7 bases not matched to a gene. This CDR3 contains 18 residues. The CDR3 protein is CASSLGQGGQYSNQPQHF. The CDR3 DNA is TGTGCCAGCAGCTTAGGACAGGGGGGCCAATATAGCAATCAGCCCCAGCATTTT.

This clonotype was counted at least ten times. The V and J genes are TRBV12-3 or TRBV12-4 and TRBJ2-2, with a weak D call TRBD2 (5 bases). This CDR3 region has 12 residues. Trimming pared 5 bases from V and 8 bases from J, leaving 9 bases between. CDR3 coding DNA: TGTGCCAGCAGTGAGGAGGCGGGGGAGCTGTTTTTT. This codes for CASSEEAGELFF.

This clonotype was seen at least ten times. In DNA, the CDR3 is TGTGCCAGCAGCCAAGATGGGGGAGGGGAACGTCGGCCCCAGCATTTT. Amino acids: CASSQDGGGERRPQHF. This sequence joins TRBV3-1 and TRBJ1-5; D is perhaps TRBD1 (5 bases). Germline loops: CDR1 LGHDT, CDR2 YNNKEL (reference sequence). CDR3 size: 16 residues. Trimming removed 0 bases at V and 9 bases at J, with 18 bases between.

The chain recombines TRBV28 with TRBJ2-2; 8 nucleotides line up with TRBD1. V dropped 6 bases and J dropped 2; count of bases not matched to a gene: 5. CDR1 is MDHEN and CDR2 is SYDVKM in the germline V gene. The CDR3 spans 15 residues. The DNA of the CDR3 is TGTGCCAGCAGGCCGGGACAGGCAAACACCGGGGAGCTGTTTTTT. This codes for CASRPGQANTGELFF.

In this sample, this clonotype turned up a few times. The V gene is TRBV6-2 or TRBV6-3, the J gene TRBJ1-1, with D perhaps TRBD1 (5 bases). The V end was cut by 8 bases, the J end by 1 base, with 14 bases between. Germline loops: CDR1 MNHEY, CDR2 SVGEGT. CDR3 length: 14 amino acids. Written as DNA, the CDR3 is TGTGCCAGCCACCCGATGGGGGGGAACACTGAAGCTTTCTTT. Its protein product is CASHPMGGNTEAFF.

A word on this clonotype: Given a much more abundant clone one base away, this may be a read error. The V and J genes are TRBV9 and TRBJ1-2; 9 nucleotides match TRBD1. Trimming at V came to 4 bases and at J to 3 bases, leaving 4 bases not matched to a gene. Germline CDR1 is SGDLS and CDR2 is YYNGEE. The CDR3 covers 14 residues. CDR3 nucleotides: TGTGCCAGCAGCATACAGGGGGCGGACTATGGCTACACCTTC. It is translated as CASSIQGADYGYTF.

This clonotype was recorded many times. The CDR3 DNA follows: TGCGCCAGCAGCCAAGATCTAAGTAGGACAGGGCTCTACGAGCAGTACTTC. Protein sequence: CASSQDLSRTGLYEQYF. The rearrangement joins TRBV4-3 to TRBJ2-7, with 8 bases matching TRBD1. This CDR3 spans 17 amino acids. Germline CDR1 reads LGHNA; CDR2 reads YSLEER. With V trimmed by 0 bases and J by 3 bases, 10 bases remained unmatched.

In this sample, this clonotype turned up a few times. The junction shows a germline mismatch at one end, possibly a read error. The chain combines TRBV5-6 with TRBJ2-5; TRBD1 aligns across 7 bases. Looked up from germline, CDR1 is SGHDT and CDR2 is YYEEEE. The CDR3 extends over 11 amino acids. CDR3 nucleotides: TGTGCCAGCAGCTTGGACGGGACAGCTAACTTC. The encoded protein is CASSLDGTANF.

This clonotype was counted many times. The genes are TRBV6-1 and TRBJ1-1; D is unresolved. V lost 5 bases to trimming and J lost 0 bases, with 16 bases between them. This CDR3 spans 16 amino acids. Germline CDR1 MNHNS, CDR2 SASEGT. The DNA for the CDR3 is TGTGCCAGCAGTCCTTCGGGTGGGTCGTTGAACACTGAAGCTTTCTTT. Its protein product is CASSPSGGSLNTEAFF.

The V and J genes are TRBV5-1 and TRBJ1-2; D unresolved. In germline, CDR1 is SGHRS, CDR2 YFSETQ. V lost 4 bases and J lost 0, with 13 bases in between. The CDR3 runs 15 residues. CDR3 protein: CASSPAGSTNYGYTF. The CDR3, as DNA: TGCGCCAGCAGCCCTGCGGGGTCCACTAACTATGGCTACACCTTC. The full variable domain, its missing parts supplied by reference TRBV5-1 and TRBJ1-2, is KAGVTQTPRYLIKTRGQQVTLSCSPISGHRSVSWYQQTPGQGLQFLFEYFSETQRNKGNFPGRFSGRQFSNSRSEMNVSTLELGDSALYLCASSPAGSTNYGYTFGSGTRLTVV.

This clonotype showed up just a few times. The chain combines TRBV27 with TRBJ2-7; 7 bases align to TRBD1. Trimming cost V 7 bases and J 4 bases; bases outside gene matches: 13. Germline values: CDR1 MNHEY, CDR2 SMNVEV (reference sequence). There are 15 residues in the CDR3. The DNA for the CDR3 is TGTGCCAGCACCTTACGACAGGGTTGGGGTTACGAGCAGTACTTC. Its protein is CASTLRQGWGYEQYF.

The gene calls are TRBV5-4 and TRBJ2-5; D gene uncertain. The CDR3 extends over 14 amino acids. Trimming stripped 0 bases from V and 4 bases from J, with 10 bases between. The germline gives CDR1 SGHNT, CDR2 YYREEE (reference sequence). CDR3 coding DNA: TGTGCCAGCAGCTTGGGTGGCTGGGGAGAGACCCAGTACTTC. It is translated as CASSLGGWGETQYF.

This clonotype appeared a few times. The chain recombines TRBV15 with TRBJ2-1, with D unclear. The CDR3 sequence is 12 residues long. Trimming shortened V by 2 bases and J by 4 bases, and 3 bases separated the two germline ends. Germline V gives CDR1 LNHNV, CDR2 YYDKDF (reference sequence). CDR3 in DNA: TGTGCCACCAGCAGAAGGTACAATGAGCAGTTCTTC. Translated, it gives CATSRRYNEQFF.